Sequencing of this T cell receptor (beta chain) was carried out in a study of read filtering for tumor transcriptome and immune sequencing. Study-wide findings and caveats: Dropping single-read clonotypes raised IR-seq and RNA-seq shared-clonotype correlation.

This clonotype turned up a few times. Its specificity is not known. This library used roughly 400 ng RNA and molecular barcoded adaptors spanning alpha/delta and beta/gamma chains. Each CDR3 protein gets one entry after TCRdb re-called the reads with MiXCR. This table holds some 390 distinct CDR3 sequences, 65% to 90% found once. The CDR3 spans 13 residues. V gave up 5 bases and J gave up 4 bases, with 9 bases separating them. The germline V gene encodes CDR1 SNHLY and CDR2 FYNNEI. The source of this sequence is a donor aged 40 or older with multiple myeloma. This table probably holds off-target reads from a library built for another chain. Sequenced material: a population of CD138-negative cells sorted from bone marrow. The chain carries TRBV2 and TRBJ2-1, with D possibly being TRBD2 (6 bases). CDR3 nucleotide sequence: TGTGCCAGCAGTACGGGAGCATACAATGAGCAGTTCTTC. Its protein product is CASSTGAYNEQFF. Variable domain in full (rest from reference TRBV2 and TRBJ2-1): EPEVTQTPSHQVTQMGQEVILRCVPISNHLYFYWYRQILGQKVEFLVSFYNNEISEKSEIFDDQFSVERPDGSNFTLKIRSTKLEDSAMYFCASSTGAYNEQFFGPGTRLTVL.